This T cell receptor beta chain was sequenced in a study of cytomegalovirus exposure and HLA in healthy donors. On the study more broadly: Earlier sequencing of 150 million to 200 million T cells yielded roughly 100 million unique TCR beta sequences. Study-wide results and caveats: It has been reported that TCR beta sequences accurately predicted the HLA-A and HLA-B alleles of most subjects.

This clone was seen just once. Its antigen is as yet unknown. Unmatched junction bases numbered 5, after V lost 5 bases and J lost 4 bases. From germline, CDR1 is PRHDT and CDR2 FYEKMQ (reference sequence). The CDR3 runs to 14 residues. PCR amplification relied on 60 Vbeta primers (plus 13 Jbeta primers). Data came from immunoSEQ multiplex PCR; TCRdb stores just in-frame clones and leaves some out. The data contain some 150,000 clones, around 75% of them singletons. V gene TRBV13 combines with J gene TRBJ2-1, with 7 bases identical to TRBD1. The clonotype originates from a middle-aged woman in good health and CMV-seronegative. Input material: PBMCs. CDR3: CASSGGQHYNEQFF. CDR3 sequence (DNA): TGTGCCAGCAGCGGGGGACAGCATTACAATGAGCAGTTCTTC.